This T cell receptor beta chain was identified in a study of shared clonotypes between healthy human individuals. Looked up from germline, CDR1 is MGHRA and CDR2 is YSYEKL. This CDR3 is 13 amino acids long. Trimming removed 0 bases from V and 7 bases from J; junction bases left unmatched: 2. The deep-level immunoSEQ assay was used. Sequencing used immunoSEQ multiplex PCR; TCRdb keeps in-frame clones, though not all of them. The table has about 560,000 clones, around three quarters seen once. Recent vaccinations or acute infections were absent in the healthy HIV-negative adult donors. Genomic DNA came from approximately 92 million PBMCs in unsorted samples.

Sequencing was carried out using PBMCs. The clonotype was recovered from a woman between 35 and 50 years old in good health. Some clones in this sample may be carry-over from other donors' samples. This chain links TRBV4-1 with TRBJ2-7, with 8 bases matching TRBD1. CDR3 residues: CASSQDRGREQYF. CDR3 coding DNA: TGCGCCAGCAGCCAAGACAGGGGGCGAGAGCAGTACTTC.